The T cell receptor (beta chain) described here comes from a study of cytomegalovirus exposure and HLA in healthy donors. Study conclusions and caveats: Another analysis was done later, and it associated approximately 15,000 TCR beta sequences with HLA alleles at 0.05 false discovery rate. For most TCR beta V segments, an earlier analysis put the productive rate at about 87% or about 30% of the time. The authors later linked a missense DCLRE1C variant to TCR beta V- and J-gene trimming. An analysis that came later showed most CMV-associated TCR beta chains appearing HLA-restricted.

This CDR3 region has 14 residues. The V and J ends lost 1 base and 4 bases, in that order; junction bases with no gene match: 4. Germline assignment: CDR1 GTSNPN and CDR2 SVGIG (reference sequence). This clone has just one count. What it binds is unknown. Primers included in the PCR were 60 Vbeta and 13 Jbeta primers. Produced via immunoSEQ multiplex PCR; TCRdb's table is partial and in-frame only. Counted here are 100,000 to 150,000 clones, 83% occurring once; the ten biggest clones make up about 3.5%. The chain joins TRBV30 to TRBJ2-3, with TRBD2 matching 8 bases. The sequencing sample was made of PBMCs. The receptor was isolated from a woman aged 40-49 years in good health and CMV-seropositive. CDR3 in amino acids: CAWSAGGPPDTQYF. Written as DNA, the CDR3 is TGTGCCTGGAGTGCGGGAGGGCCACCAGATACGCAGTATTTT. Together with reference TRBV30 and TRBJ2-3, the CDR3 gives the full variable domain: SQTIHQWPATLVQPVGSPLSLECTVEGTSNPNLYWYRQAAGRGLQLLFYSVGIGQISSEVPQNLSASRPQDRQFILSSKKLLLSDSGFYLCAWSAGGPPDTQYFGPGTRLTVL.